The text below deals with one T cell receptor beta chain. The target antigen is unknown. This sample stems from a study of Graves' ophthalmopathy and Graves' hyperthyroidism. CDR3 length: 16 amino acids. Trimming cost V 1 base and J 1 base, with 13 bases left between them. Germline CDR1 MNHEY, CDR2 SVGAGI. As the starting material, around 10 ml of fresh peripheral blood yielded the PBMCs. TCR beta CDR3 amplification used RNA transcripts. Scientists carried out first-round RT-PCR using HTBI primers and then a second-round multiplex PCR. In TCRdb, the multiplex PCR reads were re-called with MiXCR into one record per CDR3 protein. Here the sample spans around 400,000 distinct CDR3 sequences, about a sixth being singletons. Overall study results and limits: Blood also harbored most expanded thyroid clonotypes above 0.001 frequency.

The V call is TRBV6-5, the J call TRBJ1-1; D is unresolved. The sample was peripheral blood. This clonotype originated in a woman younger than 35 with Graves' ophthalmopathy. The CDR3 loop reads CASSYFTLTENTEAFF. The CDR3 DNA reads TGTGCCAGCAGTTACTTCACCCTCACAGAGAACACTGAAGCTTTCTTT.